These T cell receptor beta chains were read from a single sample in a study of metastatic and nonmetastatic thyroid tumors. TCRdb re-analyzed the PCR reads using MiXCR. Of roughly 25,000 clones listed, around a fifth are singletons. Sequences were obtained from blood. The receptors here all came from a male donor with papillary thyroid cancer or a benign thyroid nodule (not recorded which). Some clones in this sample may be carry-over from other donors' samples. Both conserved end residues are part of each CDR3. A D gene is named only where the DNA matches it firmly. Not all rows give a size; the values are once, few, many and, for expanded clones, a class.

v_gene: TRBV5-1; d_gene: NA; j_gene: TRBJ1-2; abundance: many; CDR3aa: CASSETGQTISNGYTF; CDR3nt: TGCGCCAGCAGCGAAACCGGCCAGACCATTAGCAATGGCTACACCTTC
v_gene: TRBV11-2; d_gene: NA; j_gene: TRBJ2-1; abundance: NA; CDR3aa: CASSLGGGGEPYNEQFF; CDR3nt: TGTGCCAGCAGCTTAGGGGGCGGTGGGGAACCCTACAATGAGCAGTTCTTC
v_gene: TRBV4-1; d_gene: NA; j_gene: TRBJ2-2; abundance: many; CDR3aa: CASSQVGGTGELFF; CDR3nt: TGCGCCAGCAGCCAAGTCGGGGGCACCGGGGAGCTGTTTTTT
v_gene: TRBV6-5; d_gene: NA; j_gene: TRBJ1-6; abundance: many; CDR3aa: CASSYGRGRNSPLHF; CDR3nt: TGTGCCAGCAGTTACGGCCGGGGCCGTAATTCACCCCTCCACTTT
v_gene: TRBV6-1; d_gene: NA; j_gene: TRBJ1-2; abundance: many; CDR3aa: CASRRIPAGVGYTF; CDR3nt: TGTGCCAGCCGACGGATACCGGCAGGGGTGGGCTACACCTTC
v_gene: TRBV13; d_gene: NA; j_gene: TRBJ2-5; abundance: many; CDR3aa: CASSFGPTETQYF; CDR3nt: TGTGCCAGCAGCTTTGGCCCCACGGAGACCCAGTACTTC
v_gene: TRBV6-2/TRBV6-3; d_gene: TRBD2; j_gene: TRBJ2-7; abundance: few; CDR3aa: CASSTRLSSGRRYEQYF; CDR3nt: TGTGCCAGCAGTACCCGACTATCTAGCGGGAGACGTTACGAGCAGTACTTC
v_gene: TRBV30; d_gene: NA; j_gene: TRBJ1-2; abundance: once; CDR3aa: CASGPVSYGYTF; CDR3nt: TGTGCCTCTGGCCCAGTAAGCTATGGCTACACCTTC
v_gene: TRBV18; d_gene: NA; j_gene: TRBJ2-5; abundance: many; CDR3aa: CASSQYREETQYF; CDR3nt: TGTGCCAGCTCACAGTACAGGGAAGAGACCCAGTACTTC
v_gene: TRBV7-6; d_gene: NA; j_gene: TRBJ2-1; abundance: NA; CDR3aa: CASCLFDFNEQLF; CDR3nt: TGTGCCAGCTGCTTATTTGATTTCAATGAGCAGTTGTTC
v_gene: TRBV7-9; d_gene: TRBD1; j_gene: TRBJ2-7; abundance: many; CDR3aa: CASSIGTGAYEQYF; CDR3nt: TGTGCCAGCAGCATAGGGACAGGGGCCTACGAGCAGTACTTC
v_gene: TRBV11-3; d_gene: TRBD2; j_gene: TRBJ2-1; abundance: many; CDR3aa: CASSLDSLAADNEQFF; CDR3nt: TGTGCCAGCAGCTTAGATAGTCTAGCGGCCGACAATGAGCAGTTCTTC
v_gene: TRBV29-1; d_gene: NA; j_gene: TRBJ2-7; abundance: many; CDR3aa: CSVERGVNEQYF; CDR3nt: TGCAGCGTTGAGAGGGGCGTCAACGAGCAGTACTTC
v_gene: TRBV12-3/TRBV12-4; d_gene: NA; j_gene: TRBJ1-1; abundance: many; CDR3aa: CASTKMNTEAFF; CDR3nt: TGTGCCAGCACCAAAATGAACACTGAAGCTTTCTTT
v_gene: TRBV6-1; d_gene: TRBD1; j_gene: TRBJ1-2; abundance: many; CDR3aa: CASSDLGQGALAYGYTF; CDR3nt: TGTGCCAGCAGTGATCTAGGACAGGGGGCGCTGGCCTATGGCTACACCTTC
v_gene: TRBV18; d_gene: TRBD1; j_gene: TRBJ1-6; abundance: many; CDR3aa: CASSPPGQGNSPLHF; CDR3nt: TGTGCCAGCTCACCACCGGGACAGGGCAATTCACCCCTCCACTTT
v_gene: TRBV30; d_gene: NA; j_gene: TRBJ1-3; abundance: NA; CDR3aa: CAWERLNGNTIYF; CDR3nt: TGTGCCTGGGAGAGACTAAATGGAAACACCATATATTTT
v_gene: TRBV2; d_gene: NA; j_gene: TRBJ1-2; abundance: many; CDR3aa: CASRDPLGRGSGGYTF; CDR3nt: TGTGCCAGCAGGGACCCCCTAGGCAGGGGTAGTGGTGGCTACACCTTC
v_gene: TRBV20-1; d_gene: NA; j_gene: TRBJ1-1; abundance: many; CDR3aa: CSARAGSDTEAFF; CDR3nt: TGCAGTGCGAGGGCAGGGAGTGACACTGAAGCTTTCTTT
v_gene: TRBV7-6; d_gene: TRBD2; j_gene: TRBJ2-7; abundance: NA; CDR3aa: CARSLAAAGEEPYF; CDR3nt: TGTGCCAGGAGCTTAGCAGCCGCGGGAGAAGAGCCGTACTTC
v_gene: TRBV25-1; d_gene: NA; j_gene: TRBJ1-4; abundance: NA; CDR3aa: CASSLHGDVEKLLF; CDR3nt: TGTGCCAGCAGCCTACACGGGGACGTAGAAAAACTGTTATTT
v_gene: TRBV12-5; d_gene: TRBD2; j_gene: TRBJ2-3; abundance: NA; CDR3aa: CDSGLSGGSTDTQYF; CDR3nt: TGTGATAGTGGTTTGTCGGGGGGGAGCACAGATACGCAGTATTTC
v_gene: TRBV5-1; d_gene: NA; j_gene: TRBJ1-2; abundance: NA; CDR3aa: CASSLDPGAGGYTF; CDR3nt: TGCGCCAGCAGCTTGGATCCGGGGGCGGGTGGCTACACCTTC
v_gene: TRBV5-1; d_gene: TRBD2; j_gene: TRBJ2-2; abundance: NA; CDR3aa: CASSDSGRSDTGELFF; CDR3nt: TGCGCCAGCAGCGATAGCGGGAGATCTGACACCGGGGAGCTGTTTTTT
v_gene: TRBV27; d_gene: NA; j_gene: TRBJ2-7; abundance: NA; CDR3aa: CASSLFGGSIYEQYF; CDR3nt: TGTGCCAGCAGTTTATTTGGCGGTTCAATCTACGAGCAGTACTTC
v_gene: TRBV29-1; d_gene: NA; j_gene: TRBJ2-7; abundance: many; CDR3aa: CSVKARGVVGTYEQYF; CDR3nt: TGCAGCGTTAAGGCGAGGGGGGTGGTGGGAACCTACGAGCAGTACTTC
v_gene: TRBV11-2; d_gene: NA; j_gene: TRBJ2-7; abundance: many; CDR3aa: CASSLDRKGSRPSYEQYF; CDR3nt: TGTGCCAGCAGCTTAGATCGAAAGGGTAGCAGGCCCTCCTACGAGCAGTACTTC
v_gene: TRBV28; d_gene: TRBD1; j_gene: TRBJ1-1; abundance: NA; CDR3aa: CASSLPAGTGPRDKTTEAFF; CDR3nt: TGTGCCAGCAGTTTACCCGCCGGGACAGGGCCTCGTGATAAGACAACTGAAGCTTTCTTT
v_gene: TRBV7-2; d_gene: TRBD1; j_gene: TRBJ2-3; abundance: many; CDR3aa: CASSLMVTGGTDTQYF; CDR3nt: TGTGCCAGCAGCTTAATGGTGACAGGGGGCACAGATACGCAGTATTTT
v_gene: TRBV4-1; d_gene: TRBD1; j_gene: TRBJ1-5; abundance: NA; CDR3aa: CACSQAEGAGRQPQHF; CDR3nt: TGCGCCTGCAGCCAGGCGGAGGGGGCGGGACGTCAGCCCCAGCATTTT
v_gene: TRBV20-1; d_gene: TRBD1; j_gene: TRBJ2-2; abundance: many; CDR3aa: CSARVPRQGDTGELFF; CDR3nt: TGCAGTGCTAGAGTGCCGAGACAGGGGGACACCGGGGAGCTGTTTTTT
v_gene: TRBV6-1; d_gene: TRBD1; j_gene: TRBJ1-1; abundance: many; CDR3aa: CASSSRDRGGNTEAFF; CDR3nt: TGTGCCAGCAGTTCCCGGGACAGGGGTGGGAACACTGAAGCTTTCTTT
v_gene: TRBV20-1; d_gene: NA; j_gene: TRBJ1-5; abundance: many; CDR3aa: CSARGSQGYSNQPQHF; CDR3nt: TGCAGTGCTAGAGGGTCCCAGGGATATAGCAATCAGCCCCAGCATTTT
v_gene: TRBV6-5; d_gene: NA; j_gene: TRBJ2-2; abundance: NA; CDR3aa: CASSYANGELFF; CDR3nt: TGTGCCAGCAGTTATGCCAACGGGGAGCTGTTTTTT
v_gene: TRBV20-1; d_gene: TRBD2; j_gene: TRBJ2-1; abundance: NA; CDR3aa: CSATIAGGIHNEQFF; CDR3nt: TGCAGTGCAACCATAGCGGGAGGGATCCACAATGAGCAGTTCTTC
v_gene: TRBV6-1; d_gene: NA; j_gene: TRBJ2-7; abundance: few; CDR3aa: CASSESLGEQYF; CDR3nt: TGTGCCAGCAGTGAGTCACTGGGCGAGCAGTACTTC
v_gene: TRBV30; d_gene: NA; j_gene: TRBJ2-1; abundance: many; CDR3aa: CAWSVSDIYNEQFF; CDR3nt: TGTGCCTGGAGTGTATCGGACATATACAATGAGCAGTTCTTC
v_gene: TRBV28; d_gene: NA; j_gene: TRBJ2-7; abundance: few; CDR3aa: CASSFGQGYEQYF; CDR3nt: TGTGCCAGCAGTTTTGGGCAGGGTTACGAGCAGTACTTC
v_gene: TRBV9; d_gene: NA; j_gene: TRBJ2-2; abundance: NA; CDR3aa: CASSDSSDRSAGELFF; CDR3nt: TGTGCCAGCAGCGACAGTAGCGACAGGTCGGCCGGGGAGCTGTTTTTT
v_gene: TRBV18; d_gene: TRBD1; j_gene: TRBJ1-5; abundance: many; CDR3aa: CASSPTGGNQPQHF; CDR3nt: TGTGCCAGCTCACCGACAGGGGGCAATCAGCCCCAGCATTTT
v_gene: TRBV28; d_gene: NA; j_gene: TRBJ1-1; abundance: many; CDR3aa: CASSFQWAETGQAFF; CDR3nt: TGTGCCAGCAGTTTTCAGTGGGCGGAGACAGGTCAAGCTTTCTTT
v_gene: TRBV5-1; d_gene: NA; j_gene: TRBJ2-4; abundance: many; CDR3aa: CASSFPGENIQYF; CDR3nt: TGCGCCAGCAGCTTTCCGGGCGAAAACATTCAGTACTTC
v_gene: TRBV7-6; d_gene: NA; j_gene: TRBJ1-1; abundance: many; CDR3aa: CASSLDGDTEAFF; CDR3nt: TGTGCCAGCAGCTTAGACGGGGACACTGAAGCTTTCTTT
v_gene: TRBV5-6; d_gene: NA; j_gene: TRBJ2-6; abundance: many; CDR3aa: CASSPRTGANVLTF; CDR3nt: TGTGCCAGCAGCCCCCGAACTGGGGCCAACGTCCTGACTTTC
v_gene: TRBV20-1; d_gene: NA; j_gene: TRBJ2-7; abundance: many; CDR3aa: CSARIRTLKNGEQYF; CDR3nt: TGCAGTGCTAGAATTCGGACCCTCAAAAACGGCGAGCAGTACTTC
v_gene: TRBV30; d_gene: NA; j_gene: TRBJ1-1; abundance: NA; CDR3aa: CAWSLQGGTEAFF; CDR3nt: TGTGCCTGGAGTCTCCAGGGTGGCACTGAAGCTTTCTTT
v_gene: TRBV20-1; d_gene: TRBD1; j_gene: TRBJ1-2; abundance: many; CDR3aa: CSALPSQGAFGYTF; CDR3nt: TGCAGTGCTCTCCCTTCTCAGGGGGCGTTTGGCTACACCTTC
v_gene: TRBV2; d_gene: NA; j_gene: TRBJ2-3; abundance: few; CDR3aa: CASSVSEGQYF; CDR3nt: TGTGCCAGCAGTGTAAGTGAGGGGCAGTATTTT
v_gene: TRBV4-3; d_gene: TRBD2; j_gene: TRBJ2-7; abundance: NA; CDR3aa: CASSQDLQRGTSGNEQYF; CDR3nt: TGCGCCAGCAGCCAAGATCTTCAACGAGGGACTAGCGGAAACGAGCAGTACTTC
v_gene: TRBV12-5; d_gene: TRBD1; j_gene: TRBJ1-5; abundance: many; CDR3aa: CASAIGTGGSQPQHF; CDR3nt: TGTGCTAGTGCTATCGGGACAGGGGGTAGTCAGCCCCAGCATTTT
v_gene: TRBV28; d_gene: NA; j_gene: TRBJ2-5; abundance: once; CDR3aa: CASWRLHPSGETQYF; CDR3nt: TGTGCCAGCTGGAGATTACACCCGTCGGGGGAGACCCAGTACTTC
v_gene: TRBV11-2; d_gene: NA; j_gene: TRBJ1-1; abundance: many; CDR3aa: CASSYIMNTEAFF; CDR3nt: TGTGCCAGCAGTTACATCATGAACACTGAAGCTTTCTTT
v_gene: TRBV7-6; d_gene: NA; j_gene: TRBJ2-5; abundance: few; CDR3aa: CASKRLAQQETQYF; CDR3nt: TGTGCCAGCAAGAGGCTAGCTCAACAAGAGACCCAGTACTTC
v_gene: TRBV13; d_gene: TRBD1; j_gene: TRBJ2-7; abundance: many; CDR3aa: CASSFETGGIDEQYF; CDR3nt: TGTGCCAGCAGCTTCGAAACAGGGGGCATAGACGAGCAGTACTTC
v_gene: TRBV11-2; d_gene: NA; j_gene: TRBJ1-6; abundance: many; CDR3aa: CASSPDQGRGNSPLHF; CDR3nt: TGTGCCAGCAGCCCCGACCAGGGGCGCGGTAATTCACCCCTCCACTTT
v_gene: TRBV12-3/TRBV12-4; d_gene: TRBD2; j_gene: TRBJ2-3; abundance: many; CDR3aa: CASQLAGVRDTQYF; CDR3nt: TGTGCCAGCCAGCTAGCGGGAGTACGGGATACGCAGTATTTT
v_gene: TRBV9; d_gene: TRBD2; j_gene: TRBJ2-3; abundance: NA; CDR3aa: CASSVHTSGGTDTQYF; CDR3nt: TGTGCCAGCAGCGTACACACTAGCGGGGGCACAGATACGCAGTATTTT
v_gene: TRBV6-1; d_gene: TRBD1; j_gene: TRBJ1-2; abundance: NA; CDR3aa: CASSETRTGYGYTF; CDR3nt: TGTGCCAGCAGTGAAACCCGGACAGGCTATGGCTACACGTTC
v_gene: TRBV5-1; d_gene: TRBD1; j_gene: TRBJ1-1; abundance: many; CDR3aa: CASSSGQGRTEAFF; CDR3nt: TGCGCCAGCAGCTCCGGACAGGGTAGGACTGAAGCTTTCTTT
v_gene: TRBV28; d_gene: TRBD2; j_gene: TRBJ2-7; abundance: NA; CDR3aa: CASSSGRADEQYF; CDR3nt: TGTGCCAGCAGTTCGGGGAGGGCGGACGAGCAGTACTTC